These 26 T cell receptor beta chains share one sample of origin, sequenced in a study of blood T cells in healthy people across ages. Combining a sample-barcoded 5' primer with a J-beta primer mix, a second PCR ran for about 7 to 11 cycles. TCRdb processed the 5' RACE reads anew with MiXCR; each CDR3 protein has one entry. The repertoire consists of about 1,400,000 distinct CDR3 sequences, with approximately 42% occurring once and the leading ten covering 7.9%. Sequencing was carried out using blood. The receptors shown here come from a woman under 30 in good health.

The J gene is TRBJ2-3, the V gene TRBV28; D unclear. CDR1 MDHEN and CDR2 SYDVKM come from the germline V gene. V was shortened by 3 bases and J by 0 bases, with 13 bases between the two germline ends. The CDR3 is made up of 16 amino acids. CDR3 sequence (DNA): TGTGCCAGCAGTTTGGGTGGGGATTGGAGCACAGATACGCAGTATTTT. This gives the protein CASSLGGDWSTDTQYF.

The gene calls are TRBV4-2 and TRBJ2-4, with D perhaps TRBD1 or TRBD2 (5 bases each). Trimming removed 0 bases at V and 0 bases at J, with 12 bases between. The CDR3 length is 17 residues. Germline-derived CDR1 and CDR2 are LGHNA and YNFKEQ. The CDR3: CASSQDGTALAKNIQYF. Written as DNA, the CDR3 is TGTGCCAGCAGCCAAGATGGGACGGCCCTAGCCAAAAACATTCAGTACTTC.

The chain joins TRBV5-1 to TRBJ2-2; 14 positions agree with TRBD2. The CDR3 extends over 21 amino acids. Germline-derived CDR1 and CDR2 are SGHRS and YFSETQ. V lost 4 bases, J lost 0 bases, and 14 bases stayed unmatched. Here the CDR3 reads CASSQRKTSGGASSNTGELFF. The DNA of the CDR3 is TGCGCCAGCAGCCAACGCAAGACTAGCGGGGGGGCTTCGTCGAACACCGGGGAGCTGTTTTTT. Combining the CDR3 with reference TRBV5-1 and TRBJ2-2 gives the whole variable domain KAGVTQTPRYLIKTRGQQVTLSCSPISGHRSVSWYQQTPGQGLQFLFEYFSETQRNKGNFPGRFSGRQFSNSRSEMNVSTLELGDSALYLCASSQRKTSGGASSNTGELFFGEGSRLTVL.

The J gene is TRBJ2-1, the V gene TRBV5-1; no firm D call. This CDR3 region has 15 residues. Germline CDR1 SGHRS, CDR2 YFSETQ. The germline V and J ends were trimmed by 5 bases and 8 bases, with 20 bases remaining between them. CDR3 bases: TGCGCCAGCAGACGCGTCGGATCCCTAATGGATGAGCAGTTCTTC. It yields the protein CASRRVGSLMDEQFF.

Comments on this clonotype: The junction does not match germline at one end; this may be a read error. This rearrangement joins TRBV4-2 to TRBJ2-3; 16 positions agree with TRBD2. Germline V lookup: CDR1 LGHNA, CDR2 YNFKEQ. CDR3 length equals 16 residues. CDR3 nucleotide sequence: TGTGACAGCAGCCAAGGGACTAGCGGGGGGGTTGGTACGCAGTATTTT. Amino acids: CDSSQGTSGGVGTQYF.

CDR3 coding DNA: TGCGCCAGCAGCCAAGCACTTGGGGAGGGCCCCTACAATGAGCAGTTCTTC. This translates into CASSQALGEGPYNEQFF. This chain links TRBV4-1 with TRBJ2-1; TRBD2 agrees at 7 bases. Germline CDR1 and CDR2: MGHRA and YSYEKL. Trimming took 1 base from V and 2 from J; bases not matched to a gene: 8. The CDR3 is made up of 17 amino acids.

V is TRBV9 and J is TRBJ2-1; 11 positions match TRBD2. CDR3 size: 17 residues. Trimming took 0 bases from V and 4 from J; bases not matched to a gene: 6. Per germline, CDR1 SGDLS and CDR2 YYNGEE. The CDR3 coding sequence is TGTGCCAGCAGCGTAGATGCCCTAGCGGGAGGATACAATGAGCAGTTCTTC. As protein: CASSVDALAGGYNEQFF.

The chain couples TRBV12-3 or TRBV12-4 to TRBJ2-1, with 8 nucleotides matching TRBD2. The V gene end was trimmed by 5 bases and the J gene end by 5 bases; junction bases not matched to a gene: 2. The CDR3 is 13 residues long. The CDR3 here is CASSNGGDNEQFF. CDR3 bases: TGTGCCAGCAGTAACGGGGGGGACAATGAGCAGTTCTTC.

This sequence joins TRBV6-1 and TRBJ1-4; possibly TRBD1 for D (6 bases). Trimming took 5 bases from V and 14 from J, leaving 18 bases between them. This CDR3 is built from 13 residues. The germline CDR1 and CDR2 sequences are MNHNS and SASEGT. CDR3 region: CASSKPDRQRLFF. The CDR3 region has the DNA TGTGCCAGCAGTAAACCCGACAGGCAGAGGCTGTTTTTT.

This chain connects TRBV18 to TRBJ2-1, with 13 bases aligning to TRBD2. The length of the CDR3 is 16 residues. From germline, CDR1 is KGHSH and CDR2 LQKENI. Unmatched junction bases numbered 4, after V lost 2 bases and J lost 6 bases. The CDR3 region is CASSPKGLAGLNEQFF. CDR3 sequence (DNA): TGTGCCAGCTCACCAAAGGGACTAGCGGGACTCAATGAGCAGTTCTTC.

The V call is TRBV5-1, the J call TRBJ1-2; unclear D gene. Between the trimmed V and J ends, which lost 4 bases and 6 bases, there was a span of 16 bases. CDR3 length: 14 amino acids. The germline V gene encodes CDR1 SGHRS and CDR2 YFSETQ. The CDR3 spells CASSRLGGENGYTF. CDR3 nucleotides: TGCGCCAGCAGCCGACTTGGAGGAGAGAATGGCTACACCTTC.

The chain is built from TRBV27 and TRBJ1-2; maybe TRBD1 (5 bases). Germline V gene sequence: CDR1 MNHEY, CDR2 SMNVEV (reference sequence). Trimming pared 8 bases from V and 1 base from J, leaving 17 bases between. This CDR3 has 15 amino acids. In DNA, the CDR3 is TGTGCCAGCCGTCCAATGGGGGAGGTTAACTATGGCTACACCTTC. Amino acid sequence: CASRPMGEVNYGYTF.

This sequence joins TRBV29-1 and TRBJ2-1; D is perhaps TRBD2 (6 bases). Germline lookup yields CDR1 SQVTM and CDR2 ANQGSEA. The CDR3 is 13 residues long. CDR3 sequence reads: CSSQPGLGETQFF. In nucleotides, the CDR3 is TGCAGTAGTCAGCCGGGACTTGGGGAGACCCAGTTCTTC.

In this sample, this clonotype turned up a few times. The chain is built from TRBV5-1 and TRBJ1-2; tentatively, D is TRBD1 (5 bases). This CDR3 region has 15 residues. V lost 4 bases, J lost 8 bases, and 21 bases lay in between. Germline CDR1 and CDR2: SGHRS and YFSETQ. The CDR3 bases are TGCGCCAGCAGCCCCGGGGAGGGACCCACTTGGGGCTACACCTTC. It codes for CASSPGEGPTWGYTF.

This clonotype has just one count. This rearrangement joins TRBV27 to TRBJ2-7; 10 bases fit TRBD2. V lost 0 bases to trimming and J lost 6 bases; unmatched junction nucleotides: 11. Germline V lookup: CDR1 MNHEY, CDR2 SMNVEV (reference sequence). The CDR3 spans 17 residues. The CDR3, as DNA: TGTGCCAGCAGTTTATCGCCCCCTAGCGGGAGTTCCCCCGAGCAGTACTTC. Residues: CASSLSPPSGSSPEQYF.

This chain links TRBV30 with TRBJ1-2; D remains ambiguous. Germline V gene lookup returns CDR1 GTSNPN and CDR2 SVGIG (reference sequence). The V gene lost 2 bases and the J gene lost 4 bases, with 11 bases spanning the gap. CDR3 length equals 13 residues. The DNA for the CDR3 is TGTGCCTGGAGTACAGCCTCCGTCTATGGCTACACCTTC. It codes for CAWSTASVYGYTF.

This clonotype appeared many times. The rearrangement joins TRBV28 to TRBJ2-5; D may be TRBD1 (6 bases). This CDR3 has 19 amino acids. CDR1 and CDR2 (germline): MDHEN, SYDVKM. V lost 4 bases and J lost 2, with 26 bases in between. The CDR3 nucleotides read TGTGCCAGCAGTTCCCTCTCTAGACAGGCGGCTTCACCACAAGAGACCCAGTACTTC. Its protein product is CASSSLSRQAASPQETQYF.

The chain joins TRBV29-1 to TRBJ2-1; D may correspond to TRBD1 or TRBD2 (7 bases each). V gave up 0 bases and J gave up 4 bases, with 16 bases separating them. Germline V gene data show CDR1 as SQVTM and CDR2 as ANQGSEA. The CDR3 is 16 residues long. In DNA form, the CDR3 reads TGCAGCGTTGAAGACCCGGGGGGACAGTCATACAATGAGCAGTTCTTC. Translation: CSVEDPGGQSYNEQFF.

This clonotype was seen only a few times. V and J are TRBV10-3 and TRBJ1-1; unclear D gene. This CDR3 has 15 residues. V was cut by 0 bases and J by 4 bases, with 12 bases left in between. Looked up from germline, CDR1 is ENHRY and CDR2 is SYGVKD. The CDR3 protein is CAISESTQSGTEAFF. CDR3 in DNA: TGTGCCATCAGTGAGTCGACACAGTCGGGCACTGAAGCTTTCTTT.

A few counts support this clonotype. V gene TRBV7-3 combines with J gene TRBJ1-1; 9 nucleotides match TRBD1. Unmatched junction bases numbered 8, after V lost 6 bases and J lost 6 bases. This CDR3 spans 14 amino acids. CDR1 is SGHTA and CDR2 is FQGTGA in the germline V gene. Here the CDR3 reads CASSFTGGDAEAFF. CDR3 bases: TGTGCCAGCAGTTTCACAGGGGGCGACGCTGAAGCTTTCTTT.

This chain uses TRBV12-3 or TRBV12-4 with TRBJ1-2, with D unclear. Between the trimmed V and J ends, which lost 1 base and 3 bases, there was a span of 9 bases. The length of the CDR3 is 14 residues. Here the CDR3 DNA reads TGTGCCAGCAGTTTAGGGCAGGCCTACTATGGCTACACCTTC. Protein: CASSLGQAYYGYTF.

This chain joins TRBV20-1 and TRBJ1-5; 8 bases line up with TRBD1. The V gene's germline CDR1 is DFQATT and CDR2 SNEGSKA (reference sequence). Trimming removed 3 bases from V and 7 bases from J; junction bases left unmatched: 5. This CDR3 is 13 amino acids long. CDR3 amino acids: CSASGQGEQPQHF. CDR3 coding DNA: TGCAGTGCTAGTGGACAGGGAGAACAGCCCCAGCATTTT.

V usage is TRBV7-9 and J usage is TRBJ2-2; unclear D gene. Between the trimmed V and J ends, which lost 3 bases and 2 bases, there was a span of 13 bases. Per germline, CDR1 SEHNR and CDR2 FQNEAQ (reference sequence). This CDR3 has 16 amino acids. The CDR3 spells CASSFWAAANTGELFF. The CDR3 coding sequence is TGTGCCAGCAGCTTTTGGGCCGCCGCCAACACCGGGGAGCTGTTTTTT.

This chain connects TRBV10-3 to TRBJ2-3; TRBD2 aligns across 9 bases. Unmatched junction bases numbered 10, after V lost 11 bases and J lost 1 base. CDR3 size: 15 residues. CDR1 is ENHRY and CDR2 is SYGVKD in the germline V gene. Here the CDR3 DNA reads TGTGCCGCGGGACTAGCTGCACCCGGCACAGATACGCAGTATTTT. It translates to CAAGLAAPGTDTQYF.

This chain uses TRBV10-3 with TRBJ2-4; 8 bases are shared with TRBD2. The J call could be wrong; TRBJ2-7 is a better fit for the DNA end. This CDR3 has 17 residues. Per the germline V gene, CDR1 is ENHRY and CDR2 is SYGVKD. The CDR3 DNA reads TGTGCCAGCATGGCCGGGACTAGTGGGGGACGCGCCTACGAGCAGTACTTC. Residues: CASMAGTSGGRAYEQYF.

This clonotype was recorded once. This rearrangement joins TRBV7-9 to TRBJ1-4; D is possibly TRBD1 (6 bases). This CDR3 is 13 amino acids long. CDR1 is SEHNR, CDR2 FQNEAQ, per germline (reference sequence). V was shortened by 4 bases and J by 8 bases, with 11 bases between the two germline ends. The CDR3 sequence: CASSSGGTEKLFF. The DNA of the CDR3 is TGTGCCAGCAGCTCGGGTGGGACAGAAAAACTGTTTTTT. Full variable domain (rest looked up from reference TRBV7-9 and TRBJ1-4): DTGVSQNPRHKITKRGQNVTFRCDPISEHNRLYWYRQTLGQGPEFLTYFQNEAQLEKSRLLSDRFSAERPKGSFSTLEIQRTEQGDSAMYLCASSSGGTEKLFFGSGTQLSVL.